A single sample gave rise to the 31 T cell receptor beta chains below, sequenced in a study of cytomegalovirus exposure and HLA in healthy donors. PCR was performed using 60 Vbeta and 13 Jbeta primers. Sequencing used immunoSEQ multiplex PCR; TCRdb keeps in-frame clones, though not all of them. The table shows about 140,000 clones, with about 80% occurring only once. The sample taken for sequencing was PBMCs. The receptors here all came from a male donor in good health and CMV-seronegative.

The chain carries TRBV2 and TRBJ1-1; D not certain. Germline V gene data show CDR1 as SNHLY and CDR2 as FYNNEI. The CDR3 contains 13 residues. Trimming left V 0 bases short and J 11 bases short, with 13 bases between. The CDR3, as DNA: TGTGCCAGCAGTGAAGCGTATTTGGGAGTGGCTTTCTTT. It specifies CASSEAYLGVAFF. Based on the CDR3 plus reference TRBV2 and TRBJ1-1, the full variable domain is EPEVTQTPSHQVTQMGQEVILRCVPISNHLYFYWYRQILGQKVEFLVSFYNNEISEKSEIFDDQFSVERPDGSNFTLKIRSTKLEDSAMYFCASSEAYLGVAFFGQGTRLTVV.

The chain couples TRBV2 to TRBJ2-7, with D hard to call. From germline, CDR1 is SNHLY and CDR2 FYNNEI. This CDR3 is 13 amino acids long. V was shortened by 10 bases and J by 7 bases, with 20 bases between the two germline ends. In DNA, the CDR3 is TGTGCCACTGGAGAGGCAATAAGTGGAGAGCAGTACTTC. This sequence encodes CATGEAISGEQYF.

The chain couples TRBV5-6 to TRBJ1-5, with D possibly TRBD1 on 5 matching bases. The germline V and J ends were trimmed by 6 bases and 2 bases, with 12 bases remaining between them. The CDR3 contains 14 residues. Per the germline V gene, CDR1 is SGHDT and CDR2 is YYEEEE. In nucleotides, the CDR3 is TGTGCCAGCACCACCCTGACAGGCAATCAGCCCCAGCATTTT. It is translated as CASTTLTGNQPQHF.

Here the CDR3 DNA reads TGTGCCAGCAGTTCCACCGGGACAGCCGCCGGGGAGCTGTTTTTT. Residues: CASSSTGTAAGELFF. The gene calls are TRBV7-3 and TRBJ2-2, with 7 positions matching TRBD1. Germline V gene sequence: CDR1 SGHTA, CDR2 FQGTGA. This CDR3 has 15 amino acids. V trimming: 6 bases; J trimming: 6 bases; junction bases outside the gene matches: 10.

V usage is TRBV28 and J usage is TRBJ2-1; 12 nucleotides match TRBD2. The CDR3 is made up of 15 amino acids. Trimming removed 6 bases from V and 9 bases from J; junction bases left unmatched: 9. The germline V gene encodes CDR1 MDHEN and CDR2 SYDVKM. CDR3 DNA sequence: TGTGCCAGCAGATGGGGGACTAGCGGGTCTGGTGAGCAGTTCTTC. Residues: CASRWGTSGSGEQFF.

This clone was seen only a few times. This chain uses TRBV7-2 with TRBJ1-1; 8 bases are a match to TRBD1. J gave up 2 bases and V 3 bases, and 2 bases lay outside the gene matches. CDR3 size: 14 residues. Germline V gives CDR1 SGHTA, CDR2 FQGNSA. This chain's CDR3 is CASSLTGANTEAFF. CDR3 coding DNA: TGTGCCAGCAGCTTGACAGGGGCCAACACTGAAGCTTTCTTT.

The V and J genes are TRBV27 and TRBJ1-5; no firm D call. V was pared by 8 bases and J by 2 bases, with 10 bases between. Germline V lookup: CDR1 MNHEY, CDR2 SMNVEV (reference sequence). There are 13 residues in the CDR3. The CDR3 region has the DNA TGTGCCAGCCACGGGGTAGGCAATCAGCCCCAGCATTTT. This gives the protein CASHGVGNQPQHF.

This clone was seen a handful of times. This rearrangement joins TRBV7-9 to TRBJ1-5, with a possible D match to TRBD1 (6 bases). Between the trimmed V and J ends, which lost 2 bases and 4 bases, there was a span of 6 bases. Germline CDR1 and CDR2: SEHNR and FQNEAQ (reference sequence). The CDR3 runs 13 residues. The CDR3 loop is CASSLTGNQPQHF. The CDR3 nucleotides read TGTGCCAGCAGCTTAACAGGGAATCAGCCCCAGCATTTT.

The CDR3 region has the DNA TGTGCCTGGAGTTCCCTTGATACGCAGTATTTT. Its protein product is CAWSSLDTQYF. The chain has TRBV30 and TRBJ2-3, with no clear D. CDR1 and CDR2 (germline): GTSNPN, SVGIG (reference sequence). The CDR3 has 11 residues. Trimming removed 2 bases from V and 6 bases from J, with 6 bases in between.

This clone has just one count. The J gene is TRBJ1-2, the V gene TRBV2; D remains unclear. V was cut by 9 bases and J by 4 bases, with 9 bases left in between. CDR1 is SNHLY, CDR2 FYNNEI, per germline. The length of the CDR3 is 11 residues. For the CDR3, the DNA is TGTGCCAGGTCTGTCAGCTATGGCTACACCTTC. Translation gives CARSVSYGYTF. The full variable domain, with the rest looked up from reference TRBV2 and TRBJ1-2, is EPEVTQTPSHQVTQMGQEVILRCVPISNHLYFYWYRQILGQKVEFLVSFYNNEISEKSEIFDDQFSVERPDGSNFTLKIRSTKLEDSAMYFCARSVSYGYTFGSGTRLTVV.

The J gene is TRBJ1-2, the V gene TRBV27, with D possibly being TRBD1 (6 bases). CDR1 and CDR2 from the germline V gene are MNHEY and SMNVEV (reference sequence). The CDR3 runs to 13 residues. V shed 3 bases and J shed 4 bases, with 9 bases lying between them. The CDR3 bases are TGTGCCAGCAGTTTTCAGGGGACCTATGGCTACACCTTC. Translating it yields CASSFQGTYGYTF.

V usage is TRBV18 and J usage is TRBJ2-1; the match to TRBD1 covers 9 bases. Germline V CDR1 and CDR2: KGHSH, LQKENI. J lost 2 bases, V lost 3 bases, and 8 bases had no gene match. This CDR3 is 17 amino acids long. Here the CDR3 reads CASSPSPTGGAYNEQFF. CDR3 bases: TGTGCCAGCTCACCTTCTCCTACAGGGGGCGCCTACAATGAGCAGTTCTTC.

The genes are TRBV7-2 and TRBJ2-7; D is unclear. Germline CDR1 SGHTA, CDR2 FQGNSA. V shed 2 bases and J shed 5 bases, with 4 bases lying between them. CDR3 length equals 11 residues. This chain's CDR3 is CASSLFNEQYF. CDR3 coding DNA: TGTGCCAGCAGCTTATTTAACGAGCAGTACTTC.

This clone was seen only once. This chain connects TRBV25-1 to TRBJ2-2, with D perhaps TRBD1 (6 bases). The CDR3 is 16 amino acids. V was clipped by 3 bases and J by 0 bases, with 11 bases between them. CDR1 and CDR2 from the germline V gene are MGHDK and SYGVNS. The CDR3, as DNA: TGTGCCAGCAGTGAGAGGACAGTTACGAACACCGGGGAGCTGTTTTTT. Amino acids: CASSERTVTNTGELFF. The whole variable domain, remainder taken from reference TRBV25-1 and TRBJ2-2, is EADIYQTPRYLVIGTGKKITLECSQTMGHDKMYWYQQDPGMELHLIHYSYGVNSTEKGDLSSESTVSRIRTEHFPLTLESARPSHTSQYLCASSERTVTNTGELFFGEGSRLTVL.

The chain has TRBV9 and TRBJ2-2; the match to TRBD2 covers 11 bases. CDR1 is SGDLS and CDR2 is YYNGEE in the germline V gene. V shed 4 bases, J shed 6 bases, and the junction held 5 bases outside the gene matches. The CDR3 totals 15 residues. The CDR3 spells CASSFSGGAPGELFF. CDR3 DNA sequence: TGTGCCAGCAGCTTTAGCGGGGGGGCGCCCGGGGAGCTGTTTTTT.

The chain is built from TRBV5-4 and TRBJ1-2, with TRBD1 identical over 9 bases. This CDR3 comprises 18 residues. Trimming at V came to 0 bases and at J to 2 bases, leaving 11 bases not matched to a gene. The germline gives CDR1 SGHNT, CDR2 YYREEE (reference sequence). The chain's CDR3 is CASSLGALGQGWNYGYTF. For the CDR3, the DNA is TGTGCCAGCAGCTTGGGAGCCCTTGGACAGGGGTGGAACTATGGCTACACCTTC.

CDR3 DNA: TGTGCCTGGAGTTTGGCAGGGGCATGGGGCACAGATACGCAGTATTTT. As protein: CAWSLAGAWGTDTQYF. The genes are TRBV30 and TRBJ2-3; TRBD1 is a possible D gene (6 bases). The germline V and J ends were trimmed by 2 bases and 1 base, with 16 bases remaining between them. Germline lookup yields CDR1 GTSNPN and CDR2 SVGIG (reference sequence). CDR3 size: 16 residues.

CDR3 residues: CAISESTGANYGYTF. The CDR3 DNA reads TGTGCCATCAGTGAGTCGACAGGAGCTAACTATGGCTACACCTTC. J is TRBJ1-2 and V is TRBV10-3, with D possibly TRBD1 on 6 matching bases. There are 15 residues in the CDR3. The germline CDR1 and CDR2 sequences are ENHRY and SYGVKD. V lost 0 bases and J lost 0, with 8 bases in between.

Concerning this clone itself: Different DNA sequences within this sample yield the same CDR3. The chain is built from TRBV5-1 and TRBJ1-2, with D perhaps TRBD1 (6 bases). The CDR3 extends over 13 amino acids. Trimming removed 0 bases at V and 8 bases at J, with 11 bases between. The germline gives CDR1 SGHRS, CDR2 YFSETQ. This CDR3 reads CASSLETGGGYTF. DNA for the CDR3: TGCGCCAGCAGCTTGGAGACAGGCGGAGGCTACACCTTC.

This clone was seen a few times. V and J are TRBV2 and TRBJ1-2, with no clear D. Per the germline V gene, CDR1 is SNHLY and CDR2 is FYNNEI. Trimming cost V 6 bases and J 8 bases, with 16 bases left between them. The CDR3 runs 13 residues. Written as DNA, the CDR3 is TGTGCCAGCAGGAACGACCAGAACGGGGGCTACACCTTC. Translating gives CASRNDQNGGYTF. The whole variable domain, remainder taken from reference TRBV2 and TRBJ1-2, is EPEVTQTPSHQVTQMGQEVILRCVPISNHLYFYWYRQILGQKVEFLVSFYNNEISEKSEIFDDQFSVERPDGSNFTLKIRSTKLEDSAMYFCASRNDQNGGYTFGSGTRLTVV.

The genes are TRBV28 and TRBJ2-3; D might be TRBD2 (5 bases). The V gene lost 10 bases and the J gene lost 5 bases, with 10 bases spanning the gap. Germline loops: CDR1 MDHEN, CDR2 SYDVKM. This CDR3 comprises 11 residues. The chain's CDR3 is CATKREDTQYF. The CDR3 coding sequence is TGTGCCACCAAACGGGAAGATACGCAGTATTTT.

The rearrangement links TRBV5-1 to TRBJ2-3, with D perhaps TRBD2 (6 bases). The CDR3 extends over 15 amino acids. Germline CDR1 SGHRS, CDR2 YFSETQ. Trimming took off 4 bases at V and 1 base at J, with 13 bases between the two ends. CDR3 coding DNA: TGCGCCAGCAGCGTCCGGGACTTACGCACAGATACGCAGTATTTT. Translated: CASSVRDLRTDTQYF.

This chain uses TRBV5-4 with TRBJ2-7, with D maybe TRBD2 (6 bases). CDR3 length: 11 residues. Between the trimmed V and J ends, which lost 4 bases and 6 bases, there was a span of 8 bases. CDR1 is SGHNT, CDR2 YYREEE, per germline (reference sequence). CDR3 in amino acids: CASSVGGEQYF. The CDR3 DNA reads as TGTGCCAGCAGCGTCGGGGGCGAGCAGTACTTC.

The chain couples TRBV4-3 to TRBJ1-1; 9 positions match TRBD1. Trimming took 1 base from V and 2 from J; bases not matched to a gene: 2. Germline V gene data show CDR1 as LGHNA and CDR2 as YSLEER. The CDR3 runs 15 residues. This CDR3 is CASSQVGQGNTEAFF. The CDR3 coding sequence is TGCGCCAGCAGCCAAGTGGGACAGGGAAACACTGAAGCTTTCTTT.

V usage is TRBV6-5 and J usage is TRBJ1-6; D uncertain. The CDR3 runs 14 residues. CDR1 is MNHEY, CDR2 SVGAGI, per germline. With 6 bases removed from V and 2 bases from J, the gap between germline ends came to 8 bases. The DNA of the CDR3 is TGTGCCAGCAGGTCAGATACCTATAATTCACCCCTCCACTTT. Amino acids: CASRSDTYNSPLHF.

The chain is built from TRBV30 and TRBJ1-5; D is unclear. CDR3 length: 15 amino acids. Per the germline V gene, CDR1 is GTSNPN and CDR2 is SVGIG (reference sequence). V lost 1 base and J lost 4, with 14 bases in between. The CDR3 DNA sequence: TGTGCCTGGAGTGCTTCGGGGTTGGGGAATCAGCCCCAGCATTTT. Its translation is CAWSASGLGNQPQHF.

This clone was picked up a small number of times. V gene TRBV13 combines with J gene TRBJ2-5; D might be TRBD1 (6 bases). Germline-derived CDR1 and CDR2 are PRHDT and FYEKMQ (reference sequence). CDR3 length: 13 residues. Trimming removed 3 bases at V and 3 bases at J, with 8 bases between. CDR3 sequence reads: CASSFRTEETQYF. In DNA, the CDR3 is TGTGCCAGCAGCTTCCGGACAGAAGAGACCCAGTACTTC.

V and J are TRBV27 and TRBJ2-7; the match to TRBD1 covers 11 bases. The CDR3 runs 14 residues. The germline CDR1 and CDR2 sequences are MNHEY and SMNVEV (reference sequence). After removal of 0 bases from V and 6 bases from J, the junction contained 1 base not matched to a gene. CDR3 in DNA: TGTGCCAGCAGTTTATCCGGGACAGGGGGCGAGCAGTACTTC. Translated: CASSLSGTGGEQYF.

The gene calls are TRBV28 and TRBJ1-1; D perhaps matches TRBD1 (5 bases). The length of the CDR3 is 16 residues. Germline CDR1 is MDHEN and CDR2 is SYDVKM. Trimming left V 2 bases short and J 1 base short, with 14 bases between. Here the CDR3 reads CASSLGGRISNTEAFF. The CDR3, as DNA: TGTGCCAGCAGTTTAGGGGGGAGGATATCGAACACTGAAGCTTTCTTT.

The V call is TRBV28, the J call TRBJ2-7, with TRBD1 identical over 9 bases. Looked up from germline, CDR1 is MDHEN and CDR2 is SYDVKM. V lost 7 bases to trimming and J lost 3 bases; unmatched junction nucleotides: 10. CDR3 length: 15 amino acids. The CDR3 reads CASTSGGQGFYEQYF. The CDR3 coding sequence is TGTGCCAGCACCTCGGGGGGACAGGGCTTCTACGAGCAGTACTTC. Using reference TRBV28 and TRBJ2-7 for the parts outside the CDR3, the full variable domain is DVKVTQSSRYLVKRTGEKVFLECVQDMDHENMFWYRQDPGLGLRLIYFSYDVKMKEKGDIPEGYSVSREKKERFSLILESASTNQTSMYLCASTSGGQGFYEQYFGPGTRLTVT.

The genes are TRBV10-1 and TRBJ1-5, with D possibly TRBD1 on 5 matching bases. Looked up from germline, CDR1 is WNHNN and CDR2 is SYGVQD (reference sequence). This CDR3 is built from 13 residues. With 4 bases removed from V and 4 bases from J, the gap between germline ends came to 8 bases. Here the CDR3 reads CASSVGVNQPQHF. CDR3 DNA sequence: TGCGCCAGCAGTGTAGGGGTAAATCAGCCCCAGCATTTT.